This TCR beta chain was sequenced during a study of blood T cell repertoires in COVID-19. Overall study: The United States, Italy and Spain provided the acute and convalescent COVID-19 samples. Sources were T cells, B-cell-depleted T cells, or PBMCs; the material itself was cDNA or gDNA.

As handled by the study authors: Reference gene primer amplification gave nucleated cell count estimates. TCRdb keeps only in-frame clones here, not all; method: immunoSEQ multiplex PCR. V and J calls and clone size are copied from that table; D and trimming were computed from the DNA. Among 95,000 to 150,000 clones listed, around 81% were seen once. V was pared by 8 bases and J by 4 bases, with 8 bases of the junction left unmatched. The germline V gene encodes CDR1 MNHEY and CDR2 SMNVEV (reference sequence). The CDR3 covers 15 residues. The TCR comes from a woman aged 50 to 65 with acute or convalescent COVID-19. The sample consisted of peripheral blood. The chain employs TRBV27 and TRBJ2-3; the match to TRBD1 covers 11 bases. The CDR3 region has the DNA TGTGCCAGCGTACCGTGGGGACAGGGGGCAGATACGCAGTATTTT. Its protein product is CASVPWGQGADTQYF.